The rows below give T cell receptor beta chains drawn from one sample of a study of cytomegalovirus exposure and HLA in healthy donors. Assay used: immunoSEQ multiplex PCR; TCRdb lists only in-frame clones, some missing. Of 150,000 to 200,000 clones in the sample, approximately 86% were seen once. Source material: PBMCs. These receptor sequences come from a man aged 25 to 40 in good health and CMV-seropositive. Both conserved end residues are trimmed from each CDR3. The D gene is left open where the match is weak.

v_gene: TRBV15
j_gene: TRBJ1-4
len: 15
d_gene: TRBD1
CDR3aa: ATSRKGQGAGNEKLF

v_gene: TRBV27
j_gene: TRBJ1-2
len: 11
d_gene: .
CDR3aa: ASSLGAAYGYT

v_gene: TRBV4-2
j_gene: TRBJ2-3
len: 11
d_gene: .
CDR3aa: ASSQEAPYTQY

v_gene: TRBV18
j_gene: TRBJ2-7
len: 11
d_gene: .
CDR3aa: ASSPGQRDEQY

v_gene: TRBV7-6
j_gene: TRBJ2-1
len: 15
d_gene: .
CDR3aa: ASSLGLASSPYNEQF

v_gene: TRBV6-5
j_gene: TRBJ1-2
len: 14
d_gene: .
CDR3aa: ASSYSAVRGSYGYT

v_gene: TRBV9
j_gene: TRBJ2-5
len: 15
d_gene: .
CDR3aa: ASSVEGVAGGRETQY

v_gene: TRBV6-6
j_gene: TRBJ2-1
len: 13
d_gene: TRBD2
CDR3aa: ASTEWGGVNNEQF

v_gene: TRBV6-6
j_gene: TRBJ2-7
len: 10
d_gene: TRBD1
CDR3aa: ASSLGTAEQY

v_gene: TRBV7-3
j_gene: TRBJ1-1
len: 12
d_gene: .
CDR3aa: ASSLRAADTEAF

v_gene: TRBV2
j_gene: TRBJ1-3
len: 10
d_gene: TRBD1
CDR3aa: ASGQGVNTIY

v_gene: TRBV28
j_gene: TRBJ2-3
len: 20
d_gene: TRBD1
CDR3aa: ASSRNRGTRGSVETSTDTQY

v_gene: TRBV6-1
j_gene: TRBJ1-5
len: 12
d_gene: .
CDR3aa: ASSSGPSNQPQH

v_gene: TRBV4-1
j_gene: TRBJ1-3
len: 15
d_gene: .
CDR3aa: ASSQEGTPNSGNTIY

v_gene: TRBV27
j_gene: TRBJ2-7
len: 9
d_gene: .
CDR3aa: ASKSAYEQY

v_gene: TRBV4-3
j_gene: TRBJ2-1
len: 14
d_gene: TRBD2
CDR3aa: ASSQDPLRGDNEQF

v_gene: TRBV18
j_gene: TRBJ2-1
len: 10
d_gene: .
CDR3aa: ASSPLENEQF

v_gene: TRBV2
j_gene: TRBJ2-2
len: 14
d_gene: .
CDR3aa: ASEVGKQGNTGELF

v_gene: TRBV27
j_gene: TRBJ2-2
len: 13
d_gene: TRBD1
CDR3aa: ASSVTGVNTGELF

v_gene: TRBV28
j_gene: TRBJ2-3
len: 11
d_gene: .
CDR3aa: ASSPQNWEKQY

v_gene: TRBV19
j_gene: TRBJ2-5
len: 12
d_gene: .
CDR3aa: ASSTTGPQETQY

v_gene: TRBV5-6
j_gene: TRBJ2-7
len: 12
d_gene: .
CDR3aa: ASSSGPATYEQY

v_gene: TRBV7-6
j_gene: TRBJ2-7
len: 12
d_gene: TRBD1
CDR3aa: ASSLAGQGYEQY

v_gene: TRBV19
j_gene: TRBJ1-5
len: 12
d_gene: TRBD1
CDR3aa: ASSGTGSDQPQH

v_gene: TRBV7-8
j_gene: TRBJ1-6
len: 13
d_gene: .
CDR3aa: ATSPGEGSNSPLH

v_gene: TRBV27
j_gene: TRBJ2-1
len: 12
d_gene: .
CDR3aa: ASSLAGTYNEQF

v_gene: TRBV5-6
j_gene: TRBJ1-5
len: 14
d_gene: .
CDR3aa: ASSSGGSLSNQPQH

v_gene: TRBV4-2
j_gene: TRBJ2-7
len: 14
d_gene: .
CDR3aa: ASSQDSSSGSYEQY